The clone carrying this TCR beta chain was picked up many times. This sample stems from a study of early T cells in non-severe SARS-CoV-2 infection. Attachment of unique molecular identifiers to individual cDNA molecules was performed. TCRdb re-analysed the 5' RACE reads in MiXCR, keeping a single row per CDR3 protein. The table lists about 49,000 distinct CDR3 sequences, roughly 4% of them singletons. This CDR3 spans 14 amino acids. Germline assignment: CDR1 DFQATT and CDR2 SNEGSKA (reference sequence). V lost 4 bases to trimming and J lost 5 bases; unmatched junction nucleotides: 3. This clonotype was sampled from an adult who was a healthcare worker with PCR-confirmed SARS-CoV-2 infection or an uninfected control (not recorded which). The chain employs TRBV20-1 and TRBJ1-6; 9 bases line up with TRBD1. Input material: whole blood. CDR3 sequence: CSAKGTGNNSPLHF. As DNA, the CDR3 is TGCAGTGCTAAGGGGACAGGGAATAATTCACCCCTCCACTTT.